The subject of this entry is one T cell receptor beta chain. Its antigen is not yet known. No per-base quality is available; no much larger clone lies one base away. To prepare the library, the immunoSEQ multiplex PCR assay was applied. For the multiplex PCR, a mixture combining 60 forward primers for TCR Vbeta segments and 13 reverse primers for TCR Jbeta segments was used. Amplification of the CDR3 region of rearranged TCR beta genes was performed with a multiplex PCR assay on genomic DNA. On the Illumina HiSeq System, the amplified TCR beta libraries were sequenced as 87-base-pair reads. Concerning the study's data processing: Across the 640 or so repertoires, a later analysis counted tens of millions of unique TCR beta chains, roughly 11 million of which were shared by at least two donors. Raw reads were error-corrected and collapsed into unique sequences with a nearest-neighbor algorithm that merged closely related sequences to remove PCR and sequencing errors. To assign V, D and J gene segments, CDR3 sequences were aligned to IMGT reference sequences. For a sequence to be retained, a match of at least six nucleotides to both a V gene segment and a J gene segment was required. Rearrangements were classified as productive when the CDR3 lacked stop codons and remained in frame with V and J, and all other rearrangements were classified as non-productive. CDR3 was defined according to IMGT convention as the region running from the second conserved V-encoded cysteine to the conserved J-encoded phenylalanine. In an earlier analysis of more than 550 of the donors, sequences lacking an unambiguous match to a single V gene segment were excluded. In an earlier analysis of almost 600 of the donors, a V segment was called functional when productive rearrangements were above 56.7%, and segregating when the standard deviation between donors exceeded 5%. A statistical classification framework was built for diagnosing cytomegalovirus status from the catalog of TCR beta chain sequences. In a later analysis, TCR nucleotide sequences were compared against IMGT/GENE-DB human TR gene sequences so that V and J genes could be assigned. Using the TCRdist pipeline, a later analysis assigned CDR3 sequences along with most-parsimonious VDJ recombination scenarios. In a later analysis, each TCR beta chain was defined by its CDR3 amino acid sequence together with its V-gene family, and reads without a unique V-gene family were excluded. To address suspected cross-contamination and a sequencing artifact, a later analysis removed 592 highly shared, low-generation-probability nucleotide sequences. In a later analysis, a clonal expansion index for each public chain was calculated from normalized within-repertoire ranks of inferred template counts. Generation probabilities in a later analysis came from a VDJ recombination model fitted to out-of-frame rearrangements, and those results were checked against IGoR. In a later analysis, hypergeometric tests were used to score TCR-TCR, TCR-HLA and TCR-CMV co-occurrence, with a repertoire-size bias correction applied to TCR pairs. To estimate false discovery rates, a later analysis permuted the HLA or CMV assignments 20 times. In a later analysis, co-occurring TCRs were grouped with DBSCAN, and TCRdist sequence similarity was added when clustering was performed within HLA-allele-positive subsets. Repertoires with fewer than 30,000 or more than 120,000 public chains were left out of co-occurrence clustering, as were about 5 repertoires with anomalous nucleotide sharing. TCRdb took this table from immuneACCESS and kept in-frame rearrangements with V and J called. Such tables lack part of the clones; where checked against another copy, unresolved V genes explain under half of the gap, and the rest is unexplained. Clone size and the V and J calls come from that table; the DNA yielded D and trimming. Here the sample has about 100,000 clones; more than 75% occur a single time. Of the sample, over 3.5% falls within the top ten clones.

In the germline V gene, CDR1 corresponds to LGHNT and CDR2 to FRNRAP. V gives up 7 bases and J gives up 8 bases, and the segment between their germline ends measures 20 bases. The CDR3 starts with the cysteine, ends with the phenylalanine, and has 14 residues. The CDR3 DNA has 42 bases and is translated from base 1. The entry originates in a study of cytomegalovirus exposure and HLA in healthy donors (dated by TCRdb to the late 2010s). At the level of the whole study: In an earlier analysis of several hundred of the donors, around 300 Gb of sequence data and about 110 million unique TCR beta sequences from roughly 190 million T cells were reported. The number of typed donors differed by locus: roughly 629-640 for A, B, C, DRB1 and DQB1; approximately 520 for DQA1; approximately 600 for DPA1; and around 490 for DPB1. Every repertoire in the discovery cohort had been generated on one and the same sequencing platform. An early release that covered about 600 HLA-typed donors contained approximately 300 gigabases of sequencing data and tens of millions of unique TCR sequences. The aim of the study was to test whether cataloging public T cell receptors could identify signatures of past pathogen exposure. Among the roughly 430 genotyped donors, 75% to 90% belonged to the genetic ancestry cluster associated with self-reported Caucasian donors. To predict cytomegalovirus infection status, the study brought together high-throughput TCR immunosequencing, statistical association of individual TCRs with disease status, and machine learning. Roughly 5 DR-DQ haplotypes were handled as single units for association and clustering, since linkage in the cohort was strong. The study used immunosequencing to profile the T cell repertoires of under 700 subjects and linked those repertoires to cytomegalovirus serostatus. In addition to the first cohort of several hundred subjects, a separate validation cohort of 130 or so different subjects was used. On average, 235,054 unique TCR beta nucleotide sequences were sequenced per donor among some 430 genotyped donors of the cohort, with about 19% of those sequences being non-productive. An earlier analysis of about 600 of the donors used high-throughput TCR beta sequencing to judge whether each TCR beta V gene segment behaved as functional or pseudogenic. A later analysis re-examined previously published TCR beta repertoires from 500 to 700 donors and added high-resolution HLA genotyping to investigate patterns of TCR occurrence. HLA typing included class I and class II loci at four-digit resolution. In the later analysis, no new phenotypic data were used to find candidate immune exposures; instead, reliance was placed on TCR beta sequences and their occurrence across donors. Donor age, sex, ethnicity and CMV serostatus were collected together with the repertoire data. In a later genetic analysis, genome-wide SNP genotypes for about 65% of the roughly 700 donors were used, and that subset was treated as a discovery cohort. Broad study findings and their caveats: A further reported finding was that TCR beta sequences accurately predicted the HLA-A and HLA-B alleles for most subjects in the first cohort. A later analysis associated about 17,000 TCR beta sequences with specific HLA alleles at a false discovery rate of 0.05. An earlier analysis of some 590 of the donors showed that most TCR beta V segments appeared in productive rearrangements either about 90% or about 30% of the time, which broadly matched IMGT annotations. In a later genetic analysis, a missense DCLRE1C variant was associated with V-gene and J-gene trimming of TCR beta chains, and the association was replicated in an independent cohort. The authors suggested that the approach could potentially be extended to other disease states and immunological phenotypes. Because counts were too low, approximately 15 rarely observed V segments, including chromosome 9 orphons, were excluded from the earlier analysis of under 650 of the donors. Because the 87-base-pair reads could not distinguish some IMGT-functional V segments, including TRBV6-2 and TRBV6-3, those segments were excluded. Linkage disequilibrium might explain the correlated functional status among segregating V segments, but an unknown experimental factor could not be ruled out. Because some donors lacked HLA typing at each locus, the association tests relied only on the typed subset. In vitro tests confirmed that a few of the cytomegalovirus-associated TCR beta chains recognize cytomegalovirus antigens. In both the original and validation cohorts, the classifier was reported to diagnose cytomegalovirus status with high specificity and sensitivity. The only immune exposure information available for the cohort was CMV serostatus. A later analysis reported that several top co-occurrence clusters appeared linked to parvovirus B19, influenza, CMV and Epstein-Barr virus. Compared with equally common non-associated chains, HLA-associated TCR beta chains in a later analysis were more clonally expanded and had lower generation probabilities. When HLA alleles, especially DR and DQ, strongly co-occurred, TCR associations were difficult to assign to individual alleles. Sequencing depth was assumed to be roughly uniform across donors in the presence/absence analyses, though that assumption may not hold. A later analysis found that TCR association rates varied across HLA loci, with DRB1 alleles showing the most associated TCRs and HLA-C alleles the fewest. According to a later genetic analysis, donors in an Asian-associated ancestry cluster had fewer N-insertions in productive TCRs than the approximately 710-donor mean. The sequencing pipeline was judged likely to have produced a cluster of highly shared sequence variants as a technical artifact. While some public TCRs were present in many individuals, most TCR sequences turned up only very rarely across donors. In this cohort, only TCR beta chains were sequenced, and detectable features were limited by the absence of alpha or paired-chain data. The study gave a list of under 200 TCR beta chains associated with cytomegalovirus. In a later analysis, most CMV-associated TCR beta chains were found to appear HLA-restricted, with HLA associations seemingly driven largely by CMV exposure.

The cohort consisted of 600 to 700 healthy bone marrow donors. At the time of sampling, every cohort member was nominally healthy, though immune exposures that went unrecorded were likely present. The donor tested CMV seropositive, placing the donor among the 289 seropositive members of the cohort. A peripheral blood sample was collected from each donor, and TCR beta sequencing was performed on peripheral blood mononuclear cells. Genomic DNA extraction from the blood cell samples was performed with the Qiagen DNeasy Blood Extraction Kit. The specimen sequenced was PBMCs. This sequence originates from a woman in her forties or fifties in good health and CMV-seropositive. This chain is built from TRBV12-5 and TRBJ1-2, with no reliable assignment of the D segment. The CDR3 region has the sequence CASAYSRGVEGYTF. The DNA reads TGTGCTAGTGCATACTCCAGAGGTGTAGAGGGCTACACCTTC.